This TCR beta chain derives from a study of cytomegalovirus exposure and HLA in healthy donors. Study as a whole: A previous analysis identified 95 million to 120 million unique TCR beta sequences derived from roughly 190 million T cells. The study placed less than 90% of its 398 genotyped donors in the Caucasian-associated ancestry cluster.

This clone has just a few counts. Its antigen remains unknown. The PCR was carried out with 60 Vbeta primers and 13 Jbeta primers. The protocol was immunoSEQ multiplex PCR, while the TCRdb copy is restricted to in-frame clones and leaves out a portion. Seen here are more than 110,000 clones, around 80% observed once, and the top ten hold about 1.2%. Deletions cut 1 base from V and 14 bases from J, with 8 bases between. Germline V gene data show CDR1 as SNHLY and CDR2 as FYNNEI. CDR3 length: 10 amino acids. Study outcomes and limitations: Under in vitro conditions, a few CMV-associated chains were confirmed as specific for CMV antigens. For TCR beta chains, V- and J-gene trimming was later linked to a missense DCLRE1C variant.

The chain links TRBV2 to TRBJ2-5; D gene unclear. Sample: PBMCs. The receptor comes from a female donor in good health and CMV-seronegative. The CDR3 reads CASSEGQFYF. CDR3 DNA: TGTGCCAGCAGTGAAGGGCAGTTCTACTTC.